This T cell receptor (beta chain) was documented in a study of blood T cell repertoires in COVID-19. As for the study in general: From the United States, Italy and Spain came samples of acute and convalescent COVID-19.

Trimming took off 3 bases at V and 0 bases at J, with 6 bases between the two ends. The CDR3 sequence is 13 residues long. Germline assignment: CDR1 SGHRS and CDR2 YFSETQ. The data were produced by immunoSEQ multiplex PCR, yet TCRdb's version contains in-frame clones alone and is incomplete. The table has approximately 470,000 clones, approximately 86% seen once. This TCR was recovered from a woman between 18 and 29 years old who had recovered from COVID-19. Sequenced material: PBMCs or T cells enriched from blood (not recorded which). The rearrangement joins TRBV5-1 to TRBJ1-1; D is uncertain. The CDR3, as DNA: TGCGCCAGCAGCTCGGGGATGAACACTGAAGCTTTCTTT. The encoded protein is CASSSGMNTEAFF.